This TCR beta chain was obtained from a study of human CD8 memory T cell subsets. Enriched by negative magnetic separation, total CD8+ T cells were obtained. Extraction of RNA, which was performed with an RNeasy Mini Kit, drew on duplicate vials of 150,000 sorted CD8+ T cells per subset. Germline V CDR1 and CDR2: SEHNR, FQNEAQ (reference sequence). The CDR3 extends over 13 amino acids. Production of TCR beta libraries used UMI-labeled 5' RACE as the method. Following a re-call of the 5' RACE reads, TCRdb has one entry per CDR3 protein and lacks DNA. Across some 11,000 distinct CDR3 sequences, the top ten clones capture 11% to 15% of the sample.

The clonotype comes from a human donor in good health. Material: CD8+ T cells from PBMCs. J is TRBJ1-1 and V is TRBV7-9. This chain's CDR3 is CASSLWENTEAFF. Supplemented by reference TRBV7-9 and TRBJ1-1, the full variable domain reads DTGVSQNPRHKITKRGQNVTFRCDPISEHNRLYWYRQTLGQGPEFLTYFQNEAQLEKSRLLSDRFSAERPKGSFSTLEIQRTEQGDSAMYLCASSLWENTEAFFGQGTRLTVV.